These 3 T cell receptor beta chains originate from one sample sequenced in a study of cytomegalovirus exposure and HLA in healthy donors. Both 60 Vbeta primers and 13 Jbeta primers went into the PCR. The method was immunoSEQ multiplex PCR; TCRdb's version includes in-frame clones alone and lacks a portion of them. The table lists around 97,000 clones, 73% of them singletons, with less than 4.5% in the top ten. Input material: PBMCs. The receptors here all came from a middle-aged man in good health and CMV-seronegative.

J is TRBJ1-4 and V is TRBV2, with D unresolved. Trimming took off 4 bases at V and 8 bases at J, with 14 bases between the two ends. Germline V lookup: CDR1 SNHLY, CDR2 FYNNEI. This CDR3 has 14 amino acids. The CDR3 nucleotides are TGTGCCAGCAGTGTTCTGTGGGTGCGGGAAAAACTGTTTTTT. It yields the protein CASSVLWVREKLFF.

This clone was counted only a few times. The chain joins TRBV9 to TRBJ2-3, with TRBD2 matching over 9 bases. CDR3 size: 16 residues. V trimming: 0 bases; J trimming: 2 bases; junction bases outside the gene matches: 4. The germline gives CDR1 SGDLS, CDR2 YYNGEE. CDR3 protein: CASSVGAGGNTDTQYF. Here the CDR3 DNA reads TGTGCCAGCAGCGTAGGAGCGGGGGGAAACACAGATACGCAGTATTTT.

The J gene is TRBJ1-2, the V gene TRBV5-1; possibly TRBD1 for D (6 bases). CDR1 is SGHRS and CDR2 is YFSETQ in the germline V gene. The V gene lost 2 bases and the J gene lost 6 bases, with 14 bases spanning the gap. The CDR3 extends over 14 amino acids. The CDR3 is CASSFAGGYDGYTF. Written as DNA, the CDR3 is TGCGCCAGCAGCTTCGCGGGGGGCTATGATGGCTACACCTTC.